The clone carrying this TCR beta chain appeared a few times. Its antigen is unknown. Unique molecular identifiers were incorporated during preparation of the TCRbeta library. TCRdb re-derived calls from the PCR reads in MiXCR, one entry per CDR3 protein. This sample has approximately 500,000 distinct CDR3 sequences, with 20% to 30% found just once. These data come from a study of T-cell reconstitution after alpha-beta-depleted transplantation in children. Findings and limits, study-wide: The study traced high day-60 TCRbeta diversity in some patients to surviving recipient T cells and thymic progenitors. From newly produced T cells came most of the T-cell counts and diversity one year after transplant. Reportedly, alpha-beta T cells present about two months post-transplant originated from several hundred expanded clones of graft origin.

The CDR3 loop spans 14 amino acids. Germline V gene lookup returns CDR1 MGHDK and CDR2 SYGVNS. Germline trimming cut 10 bases from V and 1 base from J; bases unmatched to any gene: 6. The chain carries TRBV25-1 and TRBJ2-3; 9 bases agree with TRBD1. The receptor comes from a boy younger than two with Wiskott-Aldrich syndrome, due to receive a stem cell transplant. This specimen was PBMCs, taken before TCRalphabeta/CD19-depleted stem cell transplant. The CDR3 DNA reads as TGTGCCATCCGACGGGACAGGGGCACAGATACGCAGTATTTT. This encodes CAIRRDRGTDTQYF.